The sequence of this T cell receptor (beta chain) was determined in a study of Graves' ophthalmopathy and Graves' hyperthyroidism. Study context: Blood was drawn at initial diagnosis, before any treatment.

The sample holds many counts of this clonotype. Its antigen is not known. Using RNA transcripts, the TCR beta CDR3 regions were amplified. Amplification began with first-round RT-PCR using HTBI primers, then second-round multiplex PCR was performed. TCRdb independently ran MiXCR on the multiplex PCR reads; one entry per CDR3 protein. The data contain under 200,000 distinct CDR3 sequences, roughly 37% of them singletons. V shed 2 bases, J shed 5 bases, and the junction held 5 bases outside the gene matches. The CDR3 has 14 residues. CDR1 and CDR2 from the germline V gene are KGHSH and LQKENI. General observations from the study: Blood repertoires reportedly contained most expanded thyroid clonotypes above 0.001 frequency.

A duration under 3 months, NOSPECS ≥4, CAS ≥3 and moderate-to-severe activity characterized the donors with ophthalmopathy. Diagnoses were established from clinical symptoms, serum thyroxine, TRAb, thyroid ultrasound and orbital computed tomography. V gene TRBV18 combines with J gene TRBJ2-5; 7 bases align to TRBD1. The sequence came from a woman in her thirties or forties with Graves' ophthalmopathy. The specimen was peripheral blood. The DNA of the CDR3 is TGTGCCAGCTCACCAGCTCAACAGGGGGAGACCCAGTACTTC. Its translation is CASSPAQQGETQYF.